This T cell receptor (beta chain) was identified in a study of T-cell reconstitution after alpha-beta-depleted transplantation in children (dated by TCRdb to about 2016). As for the study more broadly: T-cell immune reconstitution after TCRalphabeta/CD19-depleted allogeneic hematopoietic cell transplantation in children was quantitatively tracked in the study by means of TCR repertoire profiling. The full study reports these points: Over subsequent months, a decline in hyperexpanded clone frequencies was noted, and after one year, T-cell counts and TCRbeta diversity were mostly ascribed to newly produced T cells. The apparently early alphabetaT-cell count recovery about two months after transplant was reportedly dependent on only several hundred rapidly expanded clones derived from non-depleted graft cells. In some patients, the high TCRbeta diversity seen at day 60 was put down to recipient T cells and intrathymic progenitors that had survived conditioning.

The library was generated by PCR. The sequencer was an Illumina HiSeq 2500. TCR libraries were prepared with molecular barcoding, using unique molecular identifiers to normalize TCRbeta repertoire quantification. TCRdb reanalyzed the raw reads on its own, using fastp at Q25 for trimming and MiXCR for clone calling, and kept in-frame beta chains. Entries are consolidated by CDR3 protein sequence, retaining the most common genes and DNA. This sample gives around 960,000 distinct CDR3 sequences in total; around 30% of them show up just once. The ten largest account for about 28% of the sample. The sample holds a few counts of this clonotype. Its cognate antigen has yet to be identified. Per-nucleotide qualities are absent, and no much larger clonotype sits a single base away. V is clipped by 0 bases and J by 4 bases, and the sequence between their germline boundaries is 13 bases long. The germline V gene (reference sequence) gives CDR1 as DFQATT and CDR2 as SNEGSKA. The CDR3 spans 15 residues, from the cysteine through the phenylalanine. Only CDR3 DNA is held: 45 bases, read in frame from base 1.

In the paper's terms, the treatment or condition label means: allogeneic hematopoietic cell transplantation with graft depleted of TCRalphabeta T cells and CD19 B cells. The children who served as transplant recipients had been given grafts of TCRalphabeta/CD19-depleted allogeneic hematopoietic cells. Sequencing was performed on PBMCs, mostly from graft donor cells, taken 360 days after TCRalphabeta/CD19-depleted stem cell transplant. Here the chain combines TRBV20-1 and TRBJ2-1; the best D guess is TRBD1, with 6 bases matching. The origin of this receptor is a boy under three years old who had a stem cell transplant for SCID, so the T cells may come from the graft donor. The CDR3 in this case is CSARDQGPKYNEQFF. The sequenced DNA: TGCAGTGCTAGAGATCAGGGGCCGAAATACAATGAGCAGTTCTTC.